The rows below give T cell receptor beta chains drawn from one sample of a study of post-analysis software for immune sequencing data. TCRdb reprocessed the PCR reads with MiXCR, giving one entry per CDR3 protein. The sample lists about 540,000 distinct CDR3 sequences; 34% were seen once. The sample comprised blood. The source of these receptors is a girl aged 2-17 years with multiple sclerosis. Each CDR3 is given with its conserved first and last residue. The order of the fields is clone size, V gene, J gene, CDR3 length, D gene, CDR3 protein, CDR3 DNA. D genes are given only for firm matches. Size is omitted from some rows. Given values are once, few, many or a class for expanded clones.

>-|TRBV5-1|TRBJ2-5|13|-
CASNSTGRETQYF
TGCGCCAGCAACTCCACAGGCAGGGAGACCCAGTACTTC
>-|TRBV12-3/TRBV12-4|TRBJ2-1|15|TRBD2
CASSAGTTSGGPQFF
TGTGCCAGCAGTGCCGGGACAACTAGCGGGGGGCCGCAGTTCTTC
>-|TRBV6-6|TRBJ2-3|14|TRBD1
CASRGQGKSDTQYF
TGTGCCAGCAGGGGACAGGGGAAATCAGATACGCAGTATTTT
>-|TRBV20-1|TRBJ2-7|14|TRBD1
CSARPGGPTYEQYF
TGCAGTGCTAGACCAGGGGGTCCCACCTACGAGCAGTACTTC
>-|TRBV12-3/TRBV12-4|TRBJ2-3|14|-
CASSPRVRTDVQYF
TGTGCCAGCAGTCCCAGAGTTAGAACAGATGTGCAGTATTTT
>once|TRBV7-9|TRBJ1-5|16|-
CASSLAQGRVNQPQHF
TGTGCCAGCAGCTTAGCTCAGGGAAGGGTCAATCAGCCCCAGCATTTT
>-|TRBV29-1|TRBJ2-1|16|TRBD2
CSVEWGLGTSIGEQFF
TGCAGCGTTGAGTGGGGGCTCGGGACTAGCATCGGTGAGCAGTTCTTC
>few|TRBV9|TRBJ2-5|18|TRBD2
CASSVQAGGLTVWETQYF
TGTGCCAGCAGCGTACAGGCGGGGGGCCTCACCGTTTGGGAGACCCAGTACTTC
>-|TRBV20-1|TRBJ2-5|15|TRBD2
CSALAGGSSRETQYF
TGCAGTGCTTTAGCGGGGGGAAGCTCTCGAGAGACCCAGTACTTC
>few|TRBV6-5|TRBJ1-1|13|-
CASSYYRQREAFF
TGTGCCAGCAGTTACTACCGGCAGCGAGAAGCTTTCTTT
>-|TRBV10-3|TRBJ1-2|18|TRBD1
CVISLLDRVQGQGYGYTF
TGTGTCATCAGTCTCCTGGACAGGGTACAGGGCCAAGGATATGGCTACACCTTC
>few|TRBV7-9|TRBJ2-5|15|TRBD2
CASSSSGGGQETQYF
TGTGCCAGCAGCAGTAGCGGGGGCGGCCAAGAGACCCAGTACTTC
>-|TRBV7-9|TRBJ1-5|13|TRBD1
CASDRDGNQPQHF
TGTGCCAGCGACAGGGACGGCAATCAGCCCCAGCATTTT
>-|TRBV3-1|TRBJ2-6|22|-
CASSQDLPGRSLTLSGANALTF
TGTGCCAGCAGCCAAGACCTCCCCGGCAGGAGCCTAACCCTCTCTGGGGCCAACGCCCTGACTTTC
>once|TRBV25-1|TRBJ1-1|14|-
CASSEWGSGTEAFF
TGTGCCAGCAGTGAATGGGGGAGCGGAACTGAAGCTTTCTTT
>few|TRBV12-3/TRBV12-4|TRBJ2-3|17|-
CASSLEPGGPSTDTQYF
TGTGCCAGCAGTTTAGAGCCCGGGGGCCCTAGCACAGATACGCAGTATTTT
>many|TRBV4-1|TRBJ2-1|15|-
CASSYRDTSYNEQFF
TGCGCCAGCAGCTACAGAGATACCTCCTACAATGAGCAGTTCTTC
>-|TRBV6-5|TRBJ1-2|13|-
CASASRQNYGYTF
TGTGCCAGCGCGAGTCGGCAGAACTATGGCTACACCTTC
>-|TRBV3-1|TRBJ2-7|14|-
CASSQGTGAREQYF
TGTGCCAGCAGCCAAGGAACAGGAGCTCGCGAGCAGTACTTC
>few|TRBV6-1|TRBJ1-1|13|-
CASTSPENTEAFF
TGTGCCAGCACCTCGCCAGAGAACACTGAAGCTTTCTTT
>few|TRBV7-2|TRBJ2-3|16|TRBD2
CASSLGLAGGQDTQYF
TGTGCCAGCAGCTTAGGGCTAGCGGGGGGGCAGGATACGCAGTATTTT
>many|TRBV25-1|TRBJ1-2|12|-
CASSDSVGGYTF
TGTGCCAGCAGTGACTCTGTTGGCGGCTACACCTTC
>once|TRBV3-1|TRBJ1-1|13|-
CASSRRRVNEPFF
TGTGCCAGCAGCCGTAGACGCGTCAATGAGCCTTTCTTT
>-|TRBV20-1|TRBJ2-7|15|TRBD1
CSASHRGNGNYEQYF
TGCAGTGCGTCACACAGGGGAAATGGGAACTACGAGCAGTACTTC